This T cell receptor (beta chain) derives from a study of CD8 T cells in Susac syndrome (dated by TCRdb to between 2019 and 2020). Turning to the overall study: Repertoire sequencing was used to test whether CD8+ T cell activation and differentiation in Susac syndrome was antigen driven. CD8+ T cell repertoire clonality was compared between eleven to twelve healthy donors, some 14 Susac syndrome patients and 15 multiple sclerosis patients. Beyond this particular receptor, the publication reports: The number of individuals in the TCR sequencing and HLA analysis was recognized as being relatively small.

In the germline V gene (reference sequence), CDR1 corresponds to SEHNR and CDR2 to FQNEAQ. V drops 5 bases and J drops 6 bases, leaving 13 bases in between. The CDR3 starts with the cysteine, ends with the phenylalanine, and has 14 residues. Only CDR3 DNA remains: 42 bases, in frame from the first base. Peripheral blood CD8+ and CD4+ T cells from healthy donors, Susac syndrome patients and multiple sclerosis patients were profiled by high-throughput TCR beta sequencing. The multiple sclerosis controls were treatment-naive patients who had stable or active relapsing-remitting disease and met the revised McDonald criteria. CD8+ TEMRA cells were enriched by FACS, while bulk CD8+ and CD4+ T cells were purified by magnetic negative isolation. Blood was collected in EDTA tubes and processed within 24 hours, with PBMCs isolated through density gradient centrifugation. PBMCs destined for TCR sequencing were cryopreserved in liquid nitrogen and later thawed in a 37 °C water bath. The sorted or isolated CD4+, CD8+ and CD8+ TEMRA cells had a purity of 90% or higher.

Regarding this clonotype: No cognate antigen has been identified for it. No much larger clonotype is one base removed from it; base qualities were not supplied.

RNA was extracted with the RNeasy kit and about 0.5 to 1 ug was reverse transcribed using random hexamers. The immunoSEQ multiplex PCR assay, which covers 54 Vbeta and 13 Jbeta segments, was used to amplify TCR beta CDR3 regions. Bias from PCR amplification was corrected by using a synthetic template baseline for primer optimization and for computational correction. The study's processing was this. Reads were annotated to V, D and J genes per IMGT and analyzed with immunoSEQ Analyzer, keeping only productive sequences. Clonality was calculated as one minus the Shannon entropy normalized by log2 of the number of productive unique sequences. For each patient and control, public and private clones were evaluated among the 100 most prevalent clones. Clones were defined as Susac-specific if absent from the healthy and MS cohorts, from 1052 published viral clones and from other ImmuneACCESS disease sequences. The public reads were reprocessed in TCRdb via fastp at Q25 and MiXCR, keeping in-frame beta chains. Under each unique CDR3 protein, matching rows form one entry showing the most common genes and DNA. TCRdb's processing, not the authors' own work, is the source of the V and J calls. Across this sample there are 130,000 or so distinct CDR3 sequences, with 75% to 90% seen only once. The ten biggest clones cover around 0.5% of the sample.

In this chain, TRBV7-9 is recombined with TRBJ2-2; the D gene is perhaps TRBD2, on 6 matching bases. The sample comprised CD8+ T cells from PBMCs. The receptor was derived from a human donor with multiple sclerosis. The nucleotides are TGTGCCAGCAGCCCGTGGGACTTCCCCGGGGAGCTGTTTTTT. This yields the protein CASSPWDFPGELFF. When the CDR3 is completed using the reference TRBV7-9 and TRBJ2-2 genes on either side, the full variable domain is DTGVSQNPRHKITKRGQNVTFRCDPISEHNRLYWYRQTLGQGPEFLTYFQNEAQLEKSRLLSDRFSAERPKGSFSTLEIQRTEQGDSAMYLCASSPWDFPGELFFGEGSRLTVL.